The TCR beta chain described here comes from a study of beta chain features in type 1 diabetes. About the study: Examination spanned approximately 110 million sorted cells from all samples. Broader study findings: Unsettled here was the matter of whether HLA type influences TCRB rearrangement.

The V gene's germline CDR1 is SNHLY and CDR2 FYNNEI. Trimming took 2 bases from V and 7 from J; bases not matched to a gene: 2. CDR3 length: 14 amino acids. Reverse transcription of all isolated RNA meant that expressed TCRB transcripts were sequenced. Mean read depth for naive, central memory and regulatory T cell samples was about 3.6 million reads. Clones were read by immunoSEQ multiplex PCR, and TCRdb kept only the in-frame ones, dropping some. The table shows approximately 340,000 clones, with over 12% occurring only once. Concerning this clone itself: Its antigen is not identified.

The receptor was isolated from a woman between 18 and 30 years old in good health. The sequencing sample was made of naive CD4+ T cells from blood. The V gene is TRBV2, the J gene TRBJ2-1, with 10 positions matching TRBD1. The CDR3 DNA follows: TGTGCCAGCAGTGAACGGACAGGGGGTAATGAGCAGTTCTTC. Amino acids: CASSERTGGNEQFF.